The clone carrying this TCR beta chain was found many times. This entry belongs to a study of low-dose radiotherapy and immunotherapy resistance in tumors. Time point meaning: before trial treatment. First-strand cDNA used TRAV- and TRBV-specific primers, covering alpha and beta chains. With a V-primer adapter and a constant-region primer, TCRs were amplified for 20 PCR cycles. TCRdb re-called the reads with MiXCR, one entry per CDR3 protein. The sample contains 75,000 to 95,000 distinct CDR3 sequences, more than 7.5% of which appear only once. CDR3 length: 14 amino acids. V shed 7 bases and J shed 6 bases, with 16 bases lying between them. Germline lookup yields CDR1 LGHNT and CDR2 FRNRAP.

This receptor was identified in a male donor with prostate cancer. The starting material was PBMCs, obtained before treatment. This chain connects TRBV12-5 to TRBJ2-1; D gene unclear. The CDR3 DNA follows: TGTGCTAGTGCCTCCCCGCCCATGTCCAATGAGCAGTTCTTC. Encoded protein: CASASPPMSNEQFF.